The 2 T cell receptor beta chains below come from one sample, sequenced in a study of blood T cell repertoires in COVID-19. Profiling relied on immunoSEQ multiplex PCR, and the TCRdb table lists in-frame clones only, not all of them. Among about 130,000 clones listed, around four fifths were seen once. The sequencing sample was made of peripheral blood. The origin of the receptors is a man aged 60-69 years with acute or convalescent COVID-19.

To note about this clone: The same CDR3 is also encoded by other DNA sequences in this sample. This chain uses TRBV9 with TRBJ1-1, with a weak D call TRBD1 (6 bases). The CDR3 covers 14 residues. The V gene's germline CDR1 is SGDLS and CDR2 YYNGEE. V lost 0 bases and J lost 4, with 10 bases in between. The DNA for the CDR3 is TGTGCCAGCAGCGTAGCCAGGGGTGGCACTGAAGCTTTCTTT. It codes for CASSVARGGTEAFF.

The chain recombines TRBV7-3 with TRBJ2-5, with D perhaps TRBD1 (6 bases). Trimming took 5 bases from V and 5 from J, leaving 12 bases between them. This CDR3 comprises 13 residues. Germline values: CDR1 SGHTA, CDR2 FQGTGA. The CDR3 sequence is CASSPGTSETQYF. The CDR3 coding sequence is TGTGCCAGCAGCCCCGGGACAAGTGAGACCCAGTACTTC.